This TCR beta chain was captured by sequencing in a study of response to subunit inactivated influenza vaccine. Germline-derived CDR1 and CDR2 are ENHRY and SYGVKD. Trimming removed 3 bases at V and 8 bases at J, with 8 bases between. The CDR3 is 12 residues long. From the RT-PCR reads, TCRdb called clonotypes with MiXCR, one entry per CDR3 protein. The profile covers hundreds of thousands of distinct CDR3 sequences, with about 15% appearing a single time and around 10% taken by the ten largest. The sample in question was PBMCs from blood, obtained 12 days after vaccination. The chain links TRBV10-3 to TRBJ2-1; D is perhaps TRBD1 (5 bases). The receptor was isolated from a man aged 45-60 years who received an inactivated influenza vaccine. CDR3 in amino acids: CAISDRDDEQFF. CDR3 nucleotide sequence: TGTGCCATCAGTGACAGGGATGATGAGCAGTTCTTC.